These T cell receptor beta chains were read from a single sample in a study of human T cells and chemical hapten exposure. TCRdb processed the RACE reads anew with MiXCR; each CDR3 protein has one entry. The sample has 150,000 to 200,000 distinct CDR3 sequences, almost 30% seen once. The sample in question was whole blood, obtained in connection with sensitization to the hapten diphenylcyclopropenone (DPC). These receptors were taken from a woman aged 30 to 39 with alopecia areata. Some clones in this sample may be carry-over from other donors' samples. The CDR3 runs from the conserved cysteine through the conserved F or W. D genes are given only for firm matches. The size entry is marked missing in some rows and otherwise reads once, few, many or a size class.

CDR3aa: CASSLSGTGLMNTEAFF
CDR3nt: TGTGCCAGCAGTTTATCCGGGACAGGGCTTATGAACACTGAAGCTTTCTTT
j_gene: TRBJ1-1
abundance: -
d_gene: TRBD1
v_gene: TRBV27

CDR3aa: CASSPTGQQYF
CDR3nt: TGTGCCAGCAGTCCGACGGGACAGCAGTACTTC
j_gene: TRBJ2-7
abundance: few
d_gene: -
v_gene: TRBV28

CDR3aa: CASSTDPRSGLTEAFF
CDR3nt: TGCGCCAGCAGCACAGATCCGCGCTCGGGGCTCACTGAAGCTTTCTTT
j_gene: TRBJ1-1
abundance: few
d_gene: -
v_gene: TRBV5-1

CDR3aa: CASSPLAGGGTYNEQFF
CDR3nt: TGTGCCAGCAGCCCACTTGCGGGGGGAGGAACTTACAATGAGCAGTTCTTC
j_gene: TRBJ2-1
abundance: -
d_gene: TRBD2
v_gene: TRBV3-1

CDR3aa: CASSSPSGGWYEQYF
CDR3nt: TGTGCCAGCAGTTCACCCTCCGGGGGGTGGTACGAGCAGTACTTC
j_gene: TRBJ2-7
abundance: -
d_gene: TRBD2
v_gene: TRBV28

CDR3aa: CASSEGAPGGSEQFF
CDR3nt: TGTGCCAGCAGTGAAGGGGCGCCCGGAGGTAGTGAGCAGTTCTTC
j_gene: TRBJ2-1
abundance: many
d_gene: -
v_gene: TRBV25-1

CDR3aa: CASHPSDTGELFF
CDR3nt: TGTGCCAGCCACCCTAGCGACACCGGGGAGCTGTTTTTT
j_gene: TRBJ2-2
abundance: -
d_gene: -
v_gene: TRBV6-2/TRBV6-3

CDR3aa: CAISPAGAKETQYF
CDR3nt: TGTGCCATCAGTCCAGCGGGGGCAAAAGAGACCCAGTACTTC
j_gene: TRBJ2-5
abundance: few
d_gene: TRBD2
v_gene: TRBV10-3

CDR3aa: CSARVGEKSTF
CDR3nt: TGCAGTGCTAGAGTGGGGGAAAAGTCGACCTTC
j_gene: TRBJ1-2
abundance: few
d_gene: -
v_gene: TRBV20-1

CDR3aa: CASSQAYEQYF
CDR3nt: TGCGCCAGCAGCCAAGCCTACGAGCAGTACTTC
j_gene: TRBJ2-7
abundance: few
d_gene: -
v_gene: TRBV4-3

CDR3aa: CASSLTPYSGANVLTF
CDR3nt: TGTGCCAGCAGCTTAACCCCTTACTCTGGGGCCAACGTCCTGACTTTC
j_gene: TRBJ2-6
abundance: once
d_gene: -
v_gene: TRBV11-2

CDR3aa: CSARTANYGYTF
CDR3nt: TGCAGTGCCAGGACAGCTAACTATGGCTACACCTTC
j_gene: TRBJ1-2
abundance: few
d_gene: -
v_gene: TRBV20-1

CDR3aa: CATTGTGYSNQPQHF
CDR3nt: TGTGCCACCACCGGGACAGGGTATAGCAATCAGCCCCAGCATTTT
j_gene: TRBJ1-5
abundance: -
d_gene: TRBD1
v_gene: TRBV10-3

CDR3aa: CASSYGGSGTDTQYF
CDR3nt: TGTGCCAGCAGTTACGGCGGTAGTGGCACAGATACGCAGTATTTT
j_gene: TRBJ2-3
abundance: -
d_gene: -
v_gene: TRBV6-2/TRBV6-3

CDR3aa: CASSWDPNTGELFF
CDR3nt: TGCGCCAGCAGCTGGGACCCGAACACCGGGGAGCTGTTTTTT
j_gene: TRBJ2-2
abundance: -
d_gene: -
v_gene: TRBV5-1

CDR3aa: CASSGGLAGGTYNEQFF
CDR3nt: TGCGCCAGCAGCGGGGGACTAGCGGGAGGTACCTACAATGAGCAGTTCTTC
j_gene: TRBJ2-1
abundance: few
d_gene: TRBD2
v_gene: TRBV5-1

CDR3aa: CASSLVYTDTQYF
CDR3nt: TGTGCCAGCAGCTTAGTGTACACAGATACGCAGTATTTT
j_gene: TRBJ2-3
abundance: -
d_gene: -
v_gene: TRBV7-2

CDR3aa: CASSLGRGNNEQFF
CDR3nt: TGTGCCAGCAGTTTAGGGCGGGGGAACAATGAGCAGTTCTTC
j_gene: TRBJ2-1
abundance: -
d_gene: TRBD2
v_gene: TRBV28

CDR3aa: CASSLHAGFYEQYF
CDR3nt: TGTGCCAGCAGTTTACACGCAGGGTTCTACGAGCAGTACTTC
j_gene: TRBJ2-7
abundance: -
d_gene: -
v_gene: TRBV12-3/TRBV12-4

CDR3aa: CASSSNKGGEQFF
CDR3nt: TGTGCCAGCAGTTCCAACAAGGGGGGTGAGCAGTTCTTC
j_gene: TRBJ2-1
abundance: -
d_gene: -
v_gene: TRBV2

CDR3aa: CASSHRLERSEQFF
CDR3nt: TGCGCCAGCAGCCACAGACTCGAAAGGAGTGAGCAGTTCTTC
j_gene: TRBJ2-1
abundance: -
d_gene: -
v_gene: TRBV4-1

CDR3aa: CASSSLGFEQFF
CDR3nt: TGTGCCAGCAGCTCACTAGGGTTTGAGCAGTTCTTC
j_gene: TRBJ2-1
abundance: few
d_gene: -
v_gene: TRBV11-2

CDR3aa: CAWGGPGLAIGDTQYF
CDR3nt: TGTGCCTGGGGGGGTCCGGGACTAGCGATTGGAGATACGCAGTATTTT
j_gene: TRBJ2-3
abundance: many
d_gene: TRBD2
v_gene: TRBV30

CDR3aa: CSASETGGNSPLHF
CDR3nt: TGCAGTGCTAGTGAGACAGGCGGTAATTCACCCCTCCACTTT
j_gene: TRBJ1-6
abundance: -
d_gene: -
v_gene: TRBV20-1

CDR3aa: CASSSSHRGAGTEAFF
CDR3nt: TGTGCCAGCAGTTCCTCCCACAGGGGGGCCGGCACTGAAGCTTTCTTT
j_gene: TRBJ1-1
abundance: few
d_gene: TRBD1
v_gene: TRBV28

CDR3aa: CASQGQGYEQYF
CDR3nt: TGTGCCAGCCAGGGACAGGGATACGAGCAGTACTTC
j_gene: TRBJ2-7
abundance: -
d_gene: TRBD1
v_gene: TRBV6-1

CDR3aa: CASSGDSPKKNGYTF
CDR3nt: TGTGCCAGCAGCGGGGACAGCCCCAAGAAGAATGGCTACACCTTC
j_gene: TRBJ1-2
abundance: -
d_gene: TRBD1
v_gene: TRBV7-2

CDR3aa: CASSLLGGGRRSYEQYF
CDR3nt: TGTGCCAGCAGTTTACTTGGGGGGGGTAGGCGATCCTACGAGCAGTACTTC
j_gene: TRBJ2-7
abundance: -
d_gene: TRBD2
v_gene: TRBV12-3/TRBV12-4

CDR3aa: CAISSQGHQETQYF
CDR3nt: TGTGCGATCAGCAGTCAGGGTCACCAAGAGACCCAGTACTTC
j_gene: TRBJ2-5
abundance: -
d_gene: -
v_gene: TRBV2

CDR3aa: CASSRTSGGDTQYF
CDR3nt: TGTGCCAGCAGTCGGACTAGCGGGGGTGATACGCAGTATTTT
j_gene: TRBJ2-3
abundance: -
d_gene: TRBD2
v_gene: TRBV2

CDR3aa: CASAGFEGANVLTF
CDR3nt: TGTGCCAGCGCGGGATTTGAGGGTGCCAACGTCCTGACTTTC
j_gene: TRBJ2-6
abundance: -
d_gene: -
v_gene: TRBV28

CDR3aa: CSARDRALGEQFF
CDR3nt: TGCAGTGCTAGAGATCGCGCACTGGGTGAGCAGTTCTTC
j_gene: TRBJ2-1
abundance: -
d_gene: -
v_gene: TRBV20-1

CDR3aa: CASSVGTASNQPQHF
CDR3nt: TGTGCCAGCAGCGTAGGGACAGCTTCCAATCAGCCCCAGCATTTT
j_gene: TRBJ1-5
abundance: -
d_gene: -
v_gene: TRBV9

CDR3aa: CASSQDLTGTWYGYTF
CDR3nt: TGCGCCAGCAGCCAAGATCTCACAGGGACTTGGTATGGCTACACCTTC
j_gene: TRBJ1-2
abundance: -
d_gene: -
v_gene: TRBV4-3

CDR3aa: CSASPDGNTEAFF
CDR3nt: TGCAGTGCTAGCCCGGACGGGAACACTGAAGCTTTCTTT
j_gene: TRBJ1-1
abundance: -
d_gene: -
v_gene: TRBV20-1

CDR3aa: CASSGEPVRNYGYTF
CDR3nt: TGTGCCAGCAGTGGAGAGCCGGTCCGGAACTATGGCTACACCTTC
j_gene: TRBJ1-2
abundance: -
d_gene: -
v_gene: TRBV25-1

CDR3aa: CSVPAWGDGYTF
CDR3nt: TGCAGTGTGCCGGCTTGGGGGGATGGCTACACCTTC
j_gene: TRBJ1-2
abundance: once
d_gene: -
v_gene: TRBV20-1

CDR3aa: CASSPPALAGGPSEQFF
CDR3nt: TGTGCCAGCAGCCCCCCTGCCCTAGCGGGAGGGCCAAGTGAGCAGTTCTTC
j_gene: TRBJ2-1
abundance: -
d_gene: TRBD2
v_gene: TRBV7-2

CDR3aa: CASSLAGGNSYEQYF
CDR3nt: TGTGCCAGCAGTTTAGCGGGGGGGAACTCCTACGAGCAGTACTTC
j_gene: TRBJ2-7
abundance: -
d_gene: TRBD2
v_gene: TRBV28

CDR3aa: CSATSGNPPGELFF
CDR3nt: TGCAGTGCAACTAGCGGGAATCCACCCGGGGAGCTGTTTTTT
j_gene: TRBJ2-2
abundance: once
d_gene: TRBD2
v_gene: TRBV20-1

CDR3aa: CASSSWGETQYF
CDR3nt: TGTGCCAGCAGCTCCTGGGGAGAGACCCAGTACTTC
j_gene: TRBJ2-5
abundance: -
d_gene: -
v_gene: TRBV6-2/TRBV6-3

CDR3aa: CASSFRDRGPDTQYF
CDR3nt: TGTGCCAGCAGCTTCCGGGACAGGGGGCCAGATACGCAGTATTTT
j_gene: TRBJ2-3
abundance: -
d_gene: TRBD1
v_gene: TRBV7-2

CDR3aa: CASSQTGPLSGANVLTF
CDR3nt: TGTGCCAGCAGCCAGACAGGGCCGCTCTCTGGGGCCAACGTCCTGACTTTC
j_gene: TRBJ2-6
abundance: few
d_gene: TRBD1
v_gene: TRBV7-7

CDR3aa: CASSQDGGEDTQYF
CDR3nt: TGTGCCAGCAGCCAAGACGGGGGCGAGGATACGCAGTATTTT
j_gene: TRBJ2-3
abundance: -
d_gene: -
v_gene: TRBV4-2

CDR3aa: CASSVDGTPNEKLFF
CDR3nt: TGTGCCAGCAGCGTAGACGGGACACCAAATGAAAAACTGTTTTTT
j_gene: TRBJ1-4
abundance: few
d_gene: -
v_gene: TRBV9

CDR3aa: CASSYLAGLNTGELFF
CDR3nt: TGTGCCAGCAGCTACTTAGCGGGGCTAAACACCGGGGAGCTGTTTTTT
j_gene: TRBJ2-2
abundance: -
d_gene: TRBD2
v_gene: TRBV7-6

CDR3aa: CASSQDRAEAFF
CDR3nt: TGTGCCAGCAGCCAAGATAGGGCTGAAGCTTTCTTT
j_gene: TRBJ1-1
abundance: few
d_gene: -
v_gene: TRBV4-2

CDR3aa: CASRGTGANQPQHF
CDR3nt: TGCGCCAGCAGGGGGACAGGGGCAAATCAGCCCCAGCATTTT
j_gene: TRBJ1-5
abundance: -
d_gene: TRBD1
v_gene: TRBV10-2

CDR3aa: CASSPPRAGYEQYF
CDR3nt: TGTGCCAGCAGTCCCCCCAGGGCTGGCTACGAGCAGTACTTC
j_gene: TRBJ2-7
abundance: -
d_gene: -
v_gene: TRBV28

CDR3aa: CSARSGHEGTGELFF
CDR3nt: TGCAGTGCTAGGTCGGGGCATGAGGGCACCGGGGAGCTGTTTTTT
j_gene: TRBJ2-2
abundance: -
d_gene: -
v_gene: TRBV20-1